A selection of T cell receptor beta chains follows, all from one sample in a study of blood T cell repertoires in COVID-19. Profiled with immunoSEQ multiplex PCR; TCRdb holds only in-frame clones, not every one. The sample includes about 160,000 clones, 79% of them seen just once. Sequences were obtained from peripheral blood. The source is a woman aged 55-69 years with COVID-19, enrolled during active disease. Both conserved end residues are part of each CDR3. D genes are given only for firm matches. Expanded clones are given a class, and other clones once, few, many or no size at all.

j_gene	d_gene	v_gene	abundance	CDR3aa	CDR3nt
TRBJ1-1	NA	TRBV28	NA	CASSRTTEAFF	TGTGCCAGCAGCAGAACCACTGAAGCTTTCTTT
TRBJ1-2	TRBD1	TRBV4-2	few	CASSQDLTGQGLIYGYTF	TGTGCCAGCAGCCAAGATTTAACGGGACAGGGTCTGATCTATGGCTACACCTTC
TRBJ2-2	NA	TRBV28	NA	CASSEPGELFF	TGTGCCAGCAGCGAGCCCGGGGAGCTGTTTTTT
TRBJ2-3	TRBD2	TRBV19	NA	CASIGRTSGYTDTQYF	TGTGCCAGTATTGGGCGTACTAGCGGATACACAGATACGCAGTATTTT
TRBJ1-1	TRBD1	TRBV19	NA	CASNSGTGRRGTEAFF	TGTGCCAGTAACTCCGGGACAGGACGTCGCGGCACTGAAGCTTTCTTT
TRBJ2-3	TRBD2	TRBV28	NA	CASTSGEWDTQYF	TGTGCCAGCACTAGCGGGGAGTGGGATACGCAGTATTTT
TRBJ1-5	TRBD1	TRBV19	NA	CASSMGRGSSQPQHF	TGTGCCAGTAGTATGGGCAGGGGGAGCAGTCAGCCCCAGCATTTT
TRBJ1-6	NA	TRBV4-1	once	CASSQGVGVPSPLHF	TGCGCCAGCAGCCAAGGGGTAGGGGTTCCATCACCCCTCCACTTT
TRBJ2-1	TRBD2	TRBV9	NA	CASSATSGGTGNEQFF	TGTGCCAGCAGCGCCACTAGCGGGGGAACTGGCAATGAGCAGTTCTTC
TRBJ1-6	NA	TRBV11-2	NA	CASSLAGYNSPLHF	TGTGCCAGCAGCTTAGCCGGTTATAATTCACCCCTCCACTTT
TRBJ1-3	NA	TRBV6-5	NA	CASSNDRLSGNTIYF	TGTGCCAGCAGTAACGACAGGCTCTCTGGAAACACCATATATTTT
TRBJ2-1	TRBD2	TRBV25-1	NA	CASSKVRGGLGNEQFF	TGTGCCAGCAGTAAGGTGCGGGGGGGCCTCGGCAATGAGCAGTTCTTC
TRBJ2-5	NA	TRBV7-8	once	CASSLRQGLPGTQYF	TGTGCCAGCAGCTTAAGGCAGGGCCTGCCGGGGACCCAGTACTTC
TRBJ1-1	TRBD1	TRBV4-2	NA	CASSQDHRGSYVAFF	TGTGCCAGCAGCCAAGATCACAGGGGGTCGTATGTAGCTTTCTTT
TRBJ2-2	NA	TRBV5-1	few	CASSFGRGNTGELFF	TGCGCCAGCAGCTTCGGCAGGGGGAACACCGGGGAGCTGTTTTTT
TRBJ2-5	NA	TRBV6-2/TRBV6-3	NA	CASSETRTVGETQYF	TGTGCCAGCAGCGAGACTAGGACGGTTGGGGAGACCCAGTACTTC
TRBJ1-2	TRBD1	TRBV11-2	NA	CASSTSLGTGTNYGYTF	TGTGCCAGCAGCACGTCCCTAGGGACAGGCACTAACTATGGCTACACCTTC
TRBJ2-3	TRBD2	TRBV5-4	NA	CASSYKVQRGTDTQYF	TGTGCCAGCAGCTATAAAGTACAGCGGGGGACAGATACGCAGTATTTT
TRBJ1-4	NA	TRBV28	NA	CASSLWGGSGEKLFF	TGTGCCAGCAGTTTATGGGGGGGTTCGGGTGAAAAACTGTTTTTT
TRBJ1-1	NA	TRBV25-1	NA	CASSEYSNGPRIEAFF	TGTGCCAGCAGTGAATATAGCAACGGCCCAAGGATCGAAGCTTTCTTT
TRBJ2-7	TRBD2	TRBV5-4	NA	CASSSGTSGPWEQYF	TGTGCCAGCAGCTCCGGGACTAGCGGGCCTTGGGAGCAGTACTTC
TRBJ2-1	NA	TRBV11-2	NA	CASSLGGGRASEQFF	TGTGCCAGCAGCTTAGGTGGTGGTCGCGCGAGTGAGCAGTTCTTC
TRBJ2-5	TRBD2	TRBV9	NA	CASSEGSLLSGGYQETQYF	TGTGCCAGCAGCGAGGGATCCCTGCTAAGCGGGGGGTACCAAGAGACCCAGTACTTC
TRBJ2-5	TRBD2	TRBV3-1/TRBV3-2	once	CASSQVNGRGAQETQYF	TGTGCCAGCAGCCAAGTGAACGGGAGGGGGGCCCAAGAGACCCAGTACTTC
TRBJ1-2	TRBD1	TRBV10-2	NA	CASSRTGLLGYTF	TGCGCCAGCAGTAGGACAGGCTTGTTGGGCTACACCTTC
TRBJ2-3	NA	TRBV27	few	CASSRTGIGITDTQYF	TGTGCCAGCAGCAGGACGGGGATCGGGATCACAGATACGCAGTATTTT
TRBJ1-2	NA	TRBV4-2	NA	CASSQDRGDYGYTF	TGTGCCAGCAGCCAAGATAGGGGCGACTATGGCTACACCTTC
TRBJ1-2	TRBD1	TRBV6-5	NA	CATLPGQGVGYTF	TGTGCCACCTTACCGGGACAGGGGGTTGGCTACACCTTC
TRBJ2-2	TRBD2	TRBV10-1	NA	CASSEVAGNTGELFF	TGCGCCAGCAGTGAGGTAGCGGGGAACACCGGGGAGCTGTTTTTT
TRBJ1-2	TRBD1	TRBV29-1	NA	CSVLQGEDYGYTF	TGCAGCGTCCTACAGGGGGAAGACTATGGCTACACCTTC
TRBJ2-7	TRBD1	TRBV19	NA	CASKGDRAYEQYF	TGTGCCAGTAAGGGGGACAGGGCCTACGAGCAGTACTTC
TRBJ1-2	NA	TRBV7-9	few	CASGTSAQGLYGYTF	TGTGCCAGCGGAACTTCAGCTCAGGGACTCTATGGCTACACCTTC
TRBJ1-2	TRBD1	TRBV5-4	NA	CASSSGDSIYGYTF	TGTGCCAGCAGCTCGGGGGACAGTATCTATGGCTACACCTTC
TRBJ2-5	NA	TRBV18	NA	CASSRTGWQETQYF	TGTGCCAGCTCACGTACAGGGTGGCAAGAGACCCAGTACTTC
TRBJ1-4	TRBD1	TRBV5-1	NA	CASSIGQGPNEKLFF	TGCGCCAGCAGCATAGGACAGGGGCCAAATGAAAAACTGTTTTTT
TRBJ1-2	TRBD1	TRBV15	NA	CATSRADRGFNGYTF	TGTGCCACCAGCAGAGCGGACAGGGGGTTTAATGGCTACACCTTC
TRBJ2-5	TRBD2	TRBV4-2	few	CASKLAGQETQYF	TGTGCCAGCAAACTAGCGGGCCAAGAGACCCAGTACTTC
TRBJ1-1	NA	TRBV6-6	once	CASSPQENTEAFF	TGTGCCAGCAGTCCACAGGAAAACACTGAAGCTTTCTTT
TRBJ2-3	TRBD2	TRBV7-6	NA	CASSLASGRLDTQYF	TGTGCCAGCAGCTTAGCTAGCGGGAGACTTGATACGCAGTATTTT
TRBJ2-7	TRBD2	TRBV11-2	NA	CASRPSGRNEQYF	TGTGCCAGCAGGCCAAGCGGGAGGAATGAGCAGTACTTC
TRBJ2-4	TRBD1	TRBV6-2/TRBV6-3	NA	CASSRDRVADIQYF	TGTGCCAGCAGCCGAGACAGGGTTGCGGACATTCAGTACTTC
TRBJ2-1	TRBD2	TRBV6-2/TRBV6-3	NA	CASSYSPSGRASSYNEQFF	TGTGCCAGCAGTTACTCGCCTAGCGGGAGGGCCAGCTCCTACAATGAGCAGTTCTTC
TRBJ1-2	NA	TRBV6-5	NA	CASSYQGGGDGYTF	TGTGCCAGCAGTTACCAGGGCGGGGGTGATGGCTACACCTTC
TRBJ2-1	TRBD2	TRBV3-1/TRBV3-2	NA	CASSLRSGSAYNEQFF	TGTGCCAGCAGCCTCCGGAGCGGGAGCGCCTACAATGAGCAGTTCTTC
TRBJ1-2	NA	TRBV4-2	NA	CASSQDTGTPYYGYTF	TGTGCCAGCAGCCAAGATACGGGGACACCTTACTATGGCTACACCTTC
TRBJ2-5	TRBD2	TRBV5-1	once	CASSLEGGPETQYF	TGCGCCAGCAGCTTGGAGGGAGGGCCCGAGACCCAGTACTTC
TRBJ1-2	TRBD1	TRBV19	NA	CASRRPGQVESGYTF	TGTGCCAGTAGGCGACCGGGACAGGTCGAGTCTGGCTACACCTTC
TRBJ2-1	NA	TRBV3-1/TRBV3-2	NA	CASSLRQGEQFF	TGTGCCAGCAGCCTACGTCAGGGTGAGCAGTTCTTC
TRBJ2-7	TRBD2	TRBV7-2	NA	CASSLNLAREGQGEQYF	TGTGCCAGCAGCTTAAATCTAGCCCGGGAGGGCCAAGGAGAGCAGTACTTC
TRBJ2-2	NA	TRBV28	NA	CASRPRPRSGELFF	TGTGCCAGCAGGCCGCGCCCCCGGTCCGGGGAGCTGTTTTTT
TRBJ2-1	NA	TRBV27	NA	CASSLGSHSDNEQFF	TGTGCCAGCAGTTTAGGTAGCCATTCCGACAATGAGCAGTTCTTC
TRBJ2-3	TRBD1	TRBV5-1	NA	CASSFWTGEVDTQYF	TGCGCCAGCAGCTTCTGGACAGGGGAGGTAGATACGCAGTATTTT
TRBJ2-2	NA	TRBV19	NA	CASSFNADTNTGELFF	TGTGCCAGTAGTTTTAACGCGGATACGAACACCGGGGAGCTGTTTTTT
TRBJ1-1	NA	TRBV10-3	NA	CAISGTNIGVRTEAFF	TGTGCCATCAGTGGGACAAACATAGGGGTTCGAACTGAAGCTTTCTTT
TRBJ2-1	NA	TRBV7-9	few	CASSLSVGPNEQFF	TGTGCCAGCAGCTTATCGGTGGGCCCCAATGAGCAGTTCTTC
TRBJ1-2	NA	TRBV19	NA	CASSPAFTNYGYTF	TGTGCCAGTAGTCCAGCGTTCACTAACTATGGCTACACCTTC
TRBJ2-7	NA	TRBV7-9	once	CANSPITGNEQYF	TGTGCCAACTCGCCTATTACAGGGAACGAGCAGTACTTC
TRBJ2-3	NA	TRBV12-3/TRBV12-4	NA	CASSPGLAQYF	TGTGCCAGCAGTCCAGGACTGGCGCAGTATTTT
TRBJ2-3	TRBD2	TRBV6-2/TRBV6-3	NA	CASSGRLAEGSQYF	TGTGCCAGCAGTGGTCGACTAGCGGAGGGATCGCAGTATTTT